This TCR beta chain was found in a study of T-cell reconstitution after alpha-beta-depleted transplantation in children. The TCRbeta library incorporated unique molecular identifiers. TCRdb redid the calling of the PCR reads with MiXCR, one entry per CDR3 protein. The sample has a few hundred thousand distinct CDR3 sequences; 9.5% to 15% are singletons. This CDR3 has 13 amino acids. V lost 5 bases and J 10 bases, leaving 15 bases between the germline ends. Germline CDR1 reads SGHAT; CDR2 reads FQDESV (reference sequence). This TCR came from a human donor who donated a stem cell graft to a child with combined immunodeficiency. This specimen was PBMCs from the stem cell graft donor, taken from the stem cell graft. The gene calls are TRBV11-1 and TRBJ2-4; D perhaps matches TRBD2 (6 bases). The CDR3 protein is CASSAHAGGIQYF. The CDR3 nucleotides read TGTGCCAGCAGCGCACACGCTGGGGGGATTCAGTACTTC.